This is a list of T cell receptor beta chains from one sample in a study of PD-1 blockade in classical Hodgkin lymphoma. Assay: immunoSEQ multiplex PCR; the TCRdb copy retains only in-frame clones and omits some. The sample lists some 15,000 clones; around 90% were seen once. The sequenced material came from CD8+ T cells from blood. The receptors stem from a human donor with classical Hodgkin lymphoma. Both conserved end residues are part of each CDR3. D genes are given only for firm matches. Some rows mark clone size as missing; the rest say once, few, many or name a class of expanded clone.

>NA|TRBV11-3|NA|TRBJ2-1
CASSLGAGYNEQFF
TGTGCCAGCAGCTTGGGGGCGGGGTACAATGAGCAGTTCTTC
>TRBD2|TRBV7-3|NA|TRBJ2-3
CASSLTSGPGDTQYF
TGTGCCAGCAGCCTCACTAGCGGCCCCGGAGATACGCAGTATTTT
>NA|TRBV19|NA|TRBJ2-1
CASSMAGSSYNEQFF
TGTGCCAGTAGTATGGCGGGTAGCTCCTACAATGAGCAGTTCTTC
>NA|TRBV27|NA|TRBJ2-3
CASNSRWGTDTQYF
TGTGCCAGCAATTCGCGTTGGGGCACAGATACGCAGTATTTT
>NA|TRBV6-5|NA|TRBJ1-1
CASRLGSAEAFF
TGTGCCAGCAGGCTAGGGAGCGCTGAAGCTTTCTTT
>TRBD2|TRBV9|NA|TRBJ2-1
CASSVAYLAGGLDEQFF
TGTGCCAGCAGCGTAGCTTACCTAGCGGGAGGGTTGGATGAGCAGTTCTTC
>NA|TRBV7-9|NA|TRBJ2-6
CASSSKVQGPGGANVLTF
TGTGCCAGCAGCTCAAAGGTTCAGGGGCCAGGTGGGGCCAACGTCCTGACTTTC
>TRBD2|TRBV9|NA|TRBJ2-3
CASSVAQGGRADTQYF
TGTGCCAGCAGCGTAGCGCAGGGAGGGAGGGCAGATACGCAGTATTTT
>TRBD1|TRBV27|NA|TRBJ2-5
CASSLGTAKETQYF
TGTGCCAGCAGTCTCGGGACAGCAAAAGAGACCCAGTACTTC
>NA|TRBV13|NA|TRBJ2-7
CASSSEGEGAYEQYF
TGTGCCAGCAGCTCCGAGGGGGAGGGGGCCTACGAGCAGTACTTC
>TRBD2|TRBV19|NA|TRBJ2-1
CATRLPTSGTYNEQFF
TGTGCCACTAGGTTACCGACTAGCGGAACCTACAATGAGCAGTTCTTC
>NA|TRBV6-1|NA|TRBJ2-4
CASSEFASDKNIQYF
TGTGCCAGCAGTGAATTCGCTAGCGACAAAAACATTCAGTACTTC
>TRBD2|TRBV29-1|once|TRBJ2-7
CSVVASGRAMPDEQYF
TGCAGCGTTGTGGCTAGCGGGAGGGCCATGCCCGACGAGCAGTACTTC
>TRBD1|TRBV28|NA|TRBJ1-5
CASSYTGGSNQPQHF
TGTGCCAGCAGCTATACAGGGGGTAGCAATCAGCCCCAGCATTTT
>TRBD2|TRBV5-1|NA|TRBJ2-7
CASRRLAGEYEQYF
TGCGCCAGCAGGAGACTAGCGGGAGAGTACGAGCAGTACTTC
>TRBD1|TRBV7-9|NA|TRBJ1-2
CASSTGQGRDYGYTF
TGTGCCAGCAGCACGGGACAGGGAAGGGACTATGGCTACACCTTC
>NA|TRBV7-3|NA|TRBJ2-1
CASSLRPYNEQFF
TGTGCCAGCAGCTTACGACCATACAATGAGCAGTTCTTC
>TRBD1|TRBV9|NA|TRBJ1-2
CASSAPLRDSYDSNYGYTF
TGTGCCAGCAGCGCTCCTCTTCGGGACAGTTACGATTCTAACTATGGCTACACCTTC
>TRBD1|TRBV18|once|TRBJ1-4
CASSPNPTGEETNEKLFF
TGTGCCAGCTCCCCCAACCCTACAGGGGAGGAGACTAATGAAAAACTGTTTTTT
>TRBD2|TRBV7-8|NA|TRBJ2-7
CASSSPLAGGIWEQYF
TGTGCCAGCAGCTCCCCACTAGCGGGAGGGATATGGGAGCAGTACTTC
>NA|TRBV6-5|few|TRBJ1-2
CASSYGYGYTF
TGTGCCAGCAGTTATGGCTATGGCTACACCTTC
>TRBD2|TRBV5-6|NA|TRBJ2-7
CASSPGSGGYEQYF
TGTGCCAGCAGCCCGGGTAGCGGGGGCTACGAGCAGTACTTC
>NA|TRBV27|once|TRBJ1-1
CASSLRLWVSTEAFF
TGTGCCAGCAGTTTGCGATTGTGGGTTAGCACTGAAGCTTTCTTT
>TRBD2|TRBV2|NA|TRBJ2-1
CASSLGLAGFSSYNEQFF
TGTGCCAGCAGTCTGGGACTAGCGGGGTTTAGCTCCTACAATGAGCAGTTCTTC
>TRBD2|TRBV2|NA|TRBJ2-2
CASSGGTSVNTGELFF
TGTGCCAGCAGTGGGGGGACTAGCGTAAACACCGGGGAGCTGTTTTTT
>TRBD2|TRBV27|NA|TRBJ2-2
CASSPGTSGKGTGELFF
TGTGCCAGCAGCCCCGGGACTAGCGGGAAGGGCACCGGGGAGCTGTTTTTT
>TRBD2|TRBV7-9|NA|TRBJ2-1
CASSSPEPGLAIENEQFF
TGTGCCAGCAGCTCCCCGGAACCGGGACTAGCGATCGAGAATGAGCAGTTCTTC
>NA|TRBV28|once|TRBJ2-7
CASSLSGLVAEQYF
TGTGCCAGCAGTTTATCAGGGTTGGTTGCAGAGCAGTACTTC
>TRBD1|TRBV7-9|NA|TRBJ2-7
CASSLGGQGTGEQYF
TGTGCCAGCAGCTTAGGCGGACAGGGGACGGGGGAGCAGTACTTC
>NA|TRBV11-2|NA|TRBJ2-2
CASSIGTGELFF
TGTGCCAGCAGCATAGGGACCGGGGAGCTGTTTTTT
>NA|TRBV7-3|NA|TRBJ2-1
CASSLEARGVAYNEQFF
TGTGCCAGCAGCTTAGAGGCAAGAGGGGTAGCCTACAATGAGCAGTTCTTC
>TRBD1|TRBV2|NA|TRBJ1-1
CASSVPGTGGSNTEAFF
TGTGCCAGCAGTGTACCCGGGACAGGGGGTAGTAACACTGAAGCTTTCTTT
>TRBD1|TRBV13|NA|TRBJ2-1
CASSPTGESRNEQFF
TGTGCCAGCAGCCCCACAGGGGAATCGAGGAATGAGCAGTTCTTC
>TRBD1|TRBV7-9|NA|TRBJ2-1
CASSLGTGFSYNEQFF
TGTGCCAGCAGCTTAGGGACAGGTTTCTCCTACAATGAGCAGTTCTTC
>NA|TRBV15|NA|TRBJ1-1
CATSFPRSAPNTEAFF
TGTGCCACCAGCTTCCCCCGATCCGCCCCGAACACTGAAGCTTTCTTT
>TRBD1|TRBV5-4|NA|TRBJ2-7
CASSLVGTGLREQYF
TGTGCCAGCAGCTTGGTCGGGACAGGGCTGAGGGAGCAGTACTTC
>NA|TRBV10-1|NA|TRBJ2-5
CASSERVDQETQYF
TGCGCCAGCAGTGAGCGAGTGGATCAAGAGACCCAGTACTTC
>NA|TRBV29-1|NA|TRBJ1-2
CSVETGAYEGYTF
TGCAGCGTTGAAACCGGGGCCTACGAGGGCTACACCTTC
>NA|TRBV7-9|once|TRBJ2-1
CASSWGTSYNEQFF
TGTGCCAGCAGCTGGGGTACCTCCTACAATGAGCAGTTCTTC